Listed below are T cell receptor beta chains from one sample, sequenced in a study of T cell repertoires in cytomegalovirus infection. TCRdb ran MiXCR on the reads and lists one entry per CDR3 protein. The repertoire holds more than 200,000 distinct CDR3 sequences, with 8% to 9.5% as singletons. The specimen sequenced was PBMCs. The receptors derive from a human donor in good health (CMV status not recorded). Some clones in this sample may be carry-over from other donors' samples. The CDR3 runs from the conserved cysteine through the conserved F or W. A D gene is named only where the DNA matches it firmly. Size is stated for part of the rows, as once, few or many counts, or as a class when the clone is expanded.

j_call v_call clone_size d_call cdr3_aa cdr3_nt
TRBJ1-1 TRBV20-1 NA TRBD1 CSARLTGGTEAFF TGCAGTGCTAGGTTGACAGGGGGCACTGAAGCTTTCTTT
TRBJ2-3 TRBV7-3 many NA CASSLWAGNTDTQYF TGTGCCAGCAGCTTATGGGCAGGGAACACAGATACGCAGTATTTT
TRBJ2-7 TRBV12-3/TRBV12-4 many TRBD1 CASSLGTGGPYEQYF TGTGCCAGCAGTCTCGGGACAGGGGGTCCCTACGAGCAGTACTTC
TRBJ1-5 TRBV6-6 few NA CASTIPGAGNQPQHF TGTGCCAGCACTATCCCAGGGGCAGGCAATCAGCCCCAGCATTTT
TRBJ1-1 TRBV6-2/TRBV6-3 NA TRBD1 CASRQTGETEAFF TGTGCCAGCAGGCAGACAGGGGAGACTGAAGCTTTCTTT
TRBJ2-7 TRBV4-1 many NA CASSHGGVSYEQYF TGCGCCAGCAGCCATGGCGGGGTCTCCTACGAGCAGTACTTC
TRBJ2-1 TRBV5-6 few NA CASSRWTTPNNEQFF TGTGCCAGCAGCCGGTGGACGACGCCTAACAATGAGCAGTTCTTC
TRBJ1-3 TRBV7-4 few NA CASSLVAGAGNTIYF TGTGCCAGCAGCTTAGTTGCAGGGGCCGGAAACACCATATATTTT
TRBJ1-2 TRBV7-9 few TRBD1 CASSPGQEYGYTF TGTGCCAGCAGCCCCGGACAGGAGTATGGCTACACCTTC
TRBJ1-2 TRBV20-1 many TRBD1 CSASRSGTGSIRDGYTF TGCAGTGCTAGCAGAAGTGGGACAGGGTCAATACGGGATGGCTACACCTTC
TRBJ1-5 TRBV7-2 many NA CASSRQSLNNQPQHF TGTGCCAGCAGCCGACAGAGCTTAAACAATCAGCCCCAGCATTTT
TRBJ1-5 TRBV20-1 NA NA CSATDSTRRLHHF TGCAGTGCTACAGACAGTACCCGAAGGCTGCATCATTTT
TRBJ1-1 TRBV6-5 NA NA CASNHKTEAGYVAFF TGTGCCAGCAACCACAAGACCGAGGCGGGATATGTAGCTTTCTTT